This T cell receptor beta chain was documented in a study of regulatory T cells in long-lasting Graves disease. In the study overall: Antithyroid drugs had been taken by newly diagnosed Graves' patients for under 3 months.

The time point is: newly diagnosed GD, antithyroid drugs for less than 3 months. The authors made the TCR library using RNA they extracted from PBMCs. The count of this clonotype is one. Its target is not known. The V gene end was trimmed by 5 bases and the J gene end by 0 bases; junction bases not matched to a gene: 4. Germline CDR1 reads SGHVS; CDR2 reads FQNEAQ. The CDR3 has 17 amino acids. Libraries of TCR beta came from iRepertoire HTBI primers plus Arm-PCR of CDR3 regions. TCRdb called the multiplex PCR reads again in MiXCR, with one record for every CDR3 protein. Here the sample spans about 320,000 distinct CDR3 sequences, more than 15% being singletons. Findings and caveats of the study: A reduction in accuracy may have resulted from the small sample size.

The receptor's source is a female donor with Graves disease. This specimen was peripheral blood mononuclear cells (PBMCs), taken at new diagnosis, from a patient treated with antithyroid drugs. V usage is TRBV7-8 and J usage is TRBJ2-7; 16 nucleotides agree with TRBD2. The CDR3 coding sequence is TGTGCCAGCAGCCCAGGGACTAGCGGGAGGGCCTCCTACGAGCAGTACTTC. Translating it yields CASSPGTSGRASYEQYF.